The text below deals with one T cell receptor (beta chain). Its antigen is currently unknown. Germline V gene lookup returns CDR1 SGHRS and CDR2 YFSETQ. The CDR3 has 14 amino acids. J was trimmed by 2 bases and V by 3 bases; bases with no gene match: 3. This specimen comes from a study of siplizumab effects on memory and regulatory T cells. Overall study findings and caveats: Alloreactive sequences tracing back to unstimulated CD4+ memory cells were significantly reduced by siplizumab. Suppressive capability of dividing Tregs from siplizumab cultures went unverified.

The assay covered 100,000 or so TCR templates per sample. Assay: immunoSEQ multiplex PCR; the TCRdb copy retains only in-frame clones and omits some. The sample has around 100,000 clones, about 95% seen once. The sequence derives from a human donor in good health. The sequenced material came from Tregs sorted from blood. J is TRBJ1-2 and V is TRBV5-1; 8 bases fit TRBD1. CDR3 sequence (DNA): TGCGCCAGCAGCTCATCAGGGGGCAACTATGGCTACACCTTC. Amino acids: CASSSSGGNYGYTF.